Given below is one TCR beta chain in context. The target antigen is unknown. This specimen comes from a study of shared clonotypes between healthy human individuals. Overall study context: Per donor, three plates held CD4 naive cells, three held CD4 memory, two held CD8 naive and one held CD8 memory. Regarding the study as a whole: Tissues were not sampled, only blood, and their repertoires likely differ. Despite large depth, rarefaction showed incomplete sorted-subset sequencing.

Profiling relied on immunoSEQ multiplex PCR, and the TCRdb table lists in-frame clones only, not all of them. The repertoire includes about 520,000 clones, roughly 95% of them detected once, and approximately 0.067% sits in the top ten. CDR1 SGHTS and CDR2 YDEGEE come from the germline V gene. V was clipped by 0 bases and J by 7 bases, with 17 bases between them. CDR3 length: 16 amino acids. This sequence joins TRBV5-8 and TRBJ1-5, with no clear D. What was sequenced was naive CD4+ T cells sorted from blood. The subset here: CD45RA+ positively selected. This clonotype was obtained from a young woman in good health. The CDR3 DNA reads TGTGCCAGCAGCTTGGCCGTGTCCTACATGGGGCAGCCCCAGCATTTT. This sequence encodes CASSLAVSYMGQPQHF.